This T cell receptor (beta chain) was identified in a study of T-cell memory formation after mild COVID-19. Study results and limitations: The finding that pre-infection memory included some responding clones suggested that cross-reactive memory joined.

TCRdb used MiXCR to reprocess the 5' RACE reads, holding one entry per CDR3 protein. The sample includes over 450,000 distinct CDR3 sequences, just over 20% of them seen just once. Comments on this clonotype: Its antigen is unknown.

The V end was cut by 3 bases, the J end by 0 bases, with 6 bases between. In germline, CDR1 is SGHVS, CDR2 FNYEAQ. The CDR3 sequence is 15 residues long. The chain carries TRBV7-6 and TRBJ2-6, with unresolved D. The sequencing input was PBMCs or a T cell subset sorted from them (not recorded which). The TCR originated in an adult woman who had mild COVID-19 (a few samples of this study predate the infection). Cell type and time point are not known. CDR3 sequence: CASSFWFSGANVLTF. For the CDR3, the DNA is TGTGCCAGCAGCTTTTGGTTCTCTGGGGCCAACGTCCTGACTTTC. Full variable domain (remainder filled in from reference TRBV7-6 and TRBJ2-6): GAGVSQSPRYKVTKRGQDVALRCDPISGHVSLYWYRQALGQGPEFLTYFNYEAQQDKSGLPNDRFSAERPEGSISTLTIQRTEQRDSAMYRCASSFWFSGANVLTFGAGSRLTVL.